The 14 T cell receptor beta chains presented below share a single source sample, sequenced in a study of blood T cell repertoires in COVID-19. This table comes from immunoSEQ multiplex PCR, and its TCRdb copy is limited to in-frame clones, with some not included. The sample lists about 39,000 clones; 91% were seen once. The specimen was peripheral blood. Receptors originate from a man aged 50-60 years with active COVID-19.

This clone was seen a handful of times. The V and J genes are TRBV7-9 and TRBJ2-1; 12 bases map to TRBD2. CDR3 length: 18 amino acids. The V segment lost 2 bases and the J segment 1 base; nucleotides outside the gene matches: 6. In germline, CDR1 is SEHNR, CDR2 FQNEAQ (reference sequence). CDR3 in amino acids: CASSLSSGGAGSYNEQFF. DNA of the CDR3: TGTGCCAGCAGCTTATCTAGCGGGGGGGCCGGGTCCTACAATGAGCAGTTCTTC.

The V and J genes are TRBV30 and TRBJ1-3; D gene uncertain. Germline values: CDR1 GTSNPN, CDR2 SVGIG (reference sequence). V lost 2 bases to trimming and J lost 1 base, with 12 bases between them. This CDR3 has 15 residues. Written as DNA, the CDR3 is TGTGCCTGGAGTCCCTCCCCGACATCTGGAAACACCATATATTTT. Residues: CAWSPSPTSGNTIYF. Full variable domain (remainder filled in from reference TRBV30 and TRBJ1-3): SQTIHQWPATLVQPVGSPLSLECTVEGTSNPNLYWYRQAAGRGLQLLFYSVGIGQISSEVPQNLSASRPQDRQFILSSKKLLLSDSGFYLCAWSPSPTSGNTIYFGEGSWLTVV.

This sequence joins TRBV6-5 and TRBJ2-5; 9 bases are shared with TRBD2. Looked up from germline, CDR1 is MNHEY and CDR2 is SVGAGI. Trimming at V came to 4 bases and at J to 5 bases, leaving 8 bases not matched to a gene. This CDR3 comprises 15 residues. CDR3 in amino acids: CASSSGTSIEETQYF. For the CDR3, the DNA is TGTGCCAGCAGTTCCGGGACTAGCATAGAGGAGACCCAGTACTTC.

The V call is TRBV5-1, the J call TRBJ1-4; D not certain. Germline CDR1 is SGHRS and CDR2 is YFSETQ. V shed 3 bases and J shed 5 bases, with 14 bases lying between them. CDR3 length: 15 residues. The CDR3 nucleotides read TGCGCCAGCAGCTGGGAGGGCACGGAGAATGAAAAACTGTTTTTT. This translates into CASSWEGTENEKLFF.

The chain joins TRBV6-5 to TRBJ1-2; D gene unclear. V was shortened by 5 bases and J by 6 bases, with 7 bases between the two germline ends. This CDR3 is 11 amino acids long. Germline CDR1 reads MNHEY; CDR2 reads SVGAGI. CDR3 region: CASSLTDGYTF. The CDR3 coding sequence is TGTGCCAGCAGTCTTACAGATGGCTACACCTTC.

This sequence joins TRBV7-2 and TRBJ1-3; the match to TRBD1 covers 8 bases. V lost 3 bases, J lost 0 bases, and 7 bases stayed unmatched. The CDR3 is 17 residues long. Germline-derived CDR1 and CDR2 are SGHTA and FQGNSA. The CDR3 spells CASSLGTGHNSGNTIYF. CDR3 nucleotide sequence: TGTGCCAGCAGCTTGGGGACAGGCCACAACTCTGGAAACACCATATATTTT.

This rearrangement joins TRBV5-6 to TRBJ2-1, with 7 bases fitting TRBD1. With V trimmed by 2 bases and J by 4 bases, 6 bases remained unmatched. The CDR3 spans 15 residues. Germline-derived CDR1 and CDR2 are SGHDT and YYEEEE. The CDR3 DNA reads as TGTGCCAGCAGCTTTGACAGGGTCGCTTACAATGAGCAGTTCTTC. Its protein is CASSFDRVAYNEQFF.

This chain links TRBV3-1 (or the pseudogene TRBV3-2) with TRBJ1-2; TRBD1 is a possible D gene (5 bases). The CDR3 covers 13 residues. V was pared by 4 bases and J by 4 bases, with 10 bases between. Germline values: CDR1 LGHDT, CDR2 YNNKEL (reference sequence). CDR3 bases: TGTGCCAGCAGCCCGCGGGGGTCCTATGGCTACACCTTC. It codes for CASSPRGSYGYTF.

The rearrangement joins TRBV7-5 to TRBJ1-4; TRBD1 was called by the table and not checked on the DNA. TRBV7-5 is marked as a pseudogene. The CDR3 has 15 residues. The DNA for the CDR3 is TGTGCCAGAAGACGCAGGCCCCGAATAAGTGAAAAACTGTTTTTT. Protein: CARRRRPRISEKLFF.

The V and J genes are TRBV2 and TRBJ2-7; 12 bases are a match to TRBD2. Germline loops: CDR1 SNHLY, CDR2 FYNNEI. The trim removed 5 bases at V and 2 bases at J, leaving 4 bases unmatched. This CDR3 is 15 amino acids long. The CDR3 DNA follows: TGTGCCAGCAGTTTACTAGCGGGAGGAACCTACGAGCAGTACTTC. The encoded protein is CASSLLAGGTYEQYF.

This clone showed up just once. The rearrangement joins TRBV29-1 to TRBJ1-1; D gene unclear. V lost 7 bases and J 1 base, leaving 16 bases between the germline ends. The CDR3 is 14 amino acids. Germline-derived CDR1 and CDR2 are SQVTM and ANQGSEA. Here the CDR3 DNA reads TGCAGCGCTGGCGAACCCGGTGGGAACACTGAAGCTTTCTTT. Encoded protein: CSAGEPGGNTEAFF.

The V call is TRBV10-3, the J call TRBJ2-1; 10 bases align to TRBD2. CDR1 and CDR2 from the germline V gene are ENHRY and SYGVKD. The CDR3 is made up of 14 amino acids. V shed 5 bases and J 3 bases; nucleotides not matched to a gene: 1. CDR3 residues: CAISTSGIYNEQFF. CDR3 in DNA: TGTGCCATCAGTACTAGCGGGATCTACAATGAGCAGTTCTTC.

The genes are TRBV27 and TRBJ1-2; TRBD1 matches 10 bases. The CDR3 has 14 amino acids. The germline V gene has CDR1 MNHEY and CDR2 SMNVEV (reference sequence). After removal of 2 bases from V and 9 bases from J, the junction contained 6 bases not matched to a gene. The CDR3 DNA is TGTGCCAGCAGTTTAAGGGACAGGGGAGGGAGCTACACCTTC. Its translation is CASSLRDRGGSYTF.

V gene TRBV6-5 combines with J gene TRBJ1-2; no clear D. V dropped 6 bases and J dropped 2 bases, with 7 bases sitting between them. CDR3 size: 12 residues. Germline lookup yields CDR1 MNHEY and CDR2 SVGAGI. This CDR3 is CASRRENYGYTF. CDR3 bases: TGTGCCAGCAGGCGGGAGAACTATGGCTACACCTTC.